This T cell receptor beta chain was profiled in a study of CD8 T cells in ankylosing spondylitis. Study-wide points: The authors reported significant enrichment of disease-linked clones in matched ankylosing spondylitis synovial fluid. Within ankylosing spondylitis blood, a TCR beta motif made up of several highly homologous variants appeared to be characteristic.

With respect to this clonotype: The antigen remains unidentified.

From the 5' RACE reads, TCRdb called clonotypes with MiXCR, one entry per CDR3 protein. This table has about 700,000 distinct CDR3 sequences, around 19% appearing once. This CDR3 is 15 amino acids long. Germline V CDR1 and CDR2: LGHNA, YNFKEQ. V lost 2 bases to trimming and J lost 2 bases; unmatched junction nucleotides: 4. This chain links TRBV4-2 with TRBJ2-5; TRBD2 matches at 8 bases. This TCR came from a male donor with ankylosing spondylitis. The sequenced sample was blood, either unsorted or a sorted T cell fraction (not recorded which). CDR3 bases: TGTGCCAGCAGCCAACTAGCGGGTCAACAAGAGACCCAGTACTTC. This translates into CASSQLAGQQETQYF.